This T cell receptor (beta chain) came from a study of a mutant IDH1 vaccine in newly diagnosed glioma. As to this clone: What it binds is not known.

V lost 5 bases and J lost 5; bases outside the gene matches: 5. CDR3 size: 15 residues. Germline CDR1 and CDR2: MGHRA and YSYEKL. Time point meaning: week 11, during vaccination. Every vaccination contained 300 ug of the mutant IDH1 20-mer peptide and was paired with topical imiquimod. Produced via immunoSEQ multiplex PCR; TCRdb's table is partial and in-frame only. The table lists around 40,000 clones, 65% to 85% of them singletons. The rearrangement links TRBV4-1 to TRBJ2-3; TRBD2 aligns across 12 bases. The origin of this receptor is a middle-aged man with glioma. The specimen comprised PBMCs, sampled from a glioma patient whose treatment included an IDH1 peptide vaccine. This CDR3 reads CASSVRLAGVDTQYF. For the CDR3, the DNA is TGCGCCAGCAGCGTCAGACTAGCGGGAGTAGATACGCAGTATTTT.